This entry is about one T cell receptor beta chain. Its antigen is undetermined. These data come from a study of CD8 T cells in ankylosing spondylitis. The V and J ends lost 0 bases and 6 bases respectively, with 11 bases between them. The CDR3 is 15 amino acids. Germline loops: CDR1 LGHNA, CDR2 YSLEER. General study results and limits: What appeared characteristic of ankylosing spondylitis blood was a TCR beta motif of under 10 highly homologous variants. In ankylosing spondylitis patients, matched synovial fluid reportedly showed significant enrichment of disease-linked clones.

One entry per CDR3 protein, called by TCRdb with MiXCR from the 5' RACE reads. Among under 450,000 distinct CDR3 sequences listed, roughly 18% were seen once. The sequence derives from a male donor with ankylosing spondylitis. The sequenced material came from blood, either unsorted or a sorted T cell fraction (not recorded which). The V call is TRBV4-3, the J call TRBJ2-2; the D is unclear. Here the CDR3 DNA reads TGCGCCAGCAGCCAAGACGCCAGCCAACCCGGGGAGCTGTTTTTT. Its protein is CASSQDASQPGELFF.